This T cell receptor (beta chain) appears in the sequencing data of a study of neoadjuvant anti-PD-1 for oral cavity cancer. No culture or expansion preceded analysis of these blood cells. Trimming shortened V by 4 bases and J by 8 bases, and 14 bases separated the two germline ends. Germline V gene lookup returns CDR1 MGHRA and CDR2 YSYEKL. There are 14 residues in the CDR3. The method was immunoSEQ multiplex PCR; TCRdb's version includes in-frame clones alone and lacks a portion of them. The sample records tens of thousands of clones, around 88% being singletons. This sequence was found in a person between 40 and 85 years old with oral cavity squamous cell carcinoma. Here the sequenced sample was PBMCs, taken before nivolumab (anti-PD-1) treatment. This chain links TRBV4-1 with TRBJ1-4; D is uncertain. The CDR3 reads CASSPSGPLEKLFF. The CDR3, as DNA: TGCGCCAGCAGCCCTTCCGGTCCGCTCGAAAAACTGTTTTTT.